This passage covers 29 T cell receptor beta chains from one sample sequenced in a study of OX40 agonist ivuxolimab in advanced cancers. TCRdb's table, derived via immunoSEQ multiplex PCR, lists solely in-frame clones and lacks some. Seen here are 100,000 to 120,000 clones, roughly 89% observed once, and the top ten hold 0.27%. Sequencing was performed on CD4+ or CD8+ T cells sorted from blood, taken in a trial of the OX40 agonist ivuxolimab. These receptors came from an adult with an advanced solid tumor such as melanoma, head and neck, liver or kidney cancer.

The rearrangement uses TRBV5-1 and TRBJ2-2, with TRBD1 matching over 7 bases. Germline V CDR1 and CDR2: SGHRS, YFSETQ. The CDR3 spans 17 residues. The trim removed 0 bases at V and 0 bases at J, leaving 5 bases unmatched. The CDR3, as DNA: TGCGCCAGCAGCTTGGACGTCGGGACAGCGAACACCGGGGAGCTGTTTTTT. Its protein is CASSLDVGTANTGELFF.

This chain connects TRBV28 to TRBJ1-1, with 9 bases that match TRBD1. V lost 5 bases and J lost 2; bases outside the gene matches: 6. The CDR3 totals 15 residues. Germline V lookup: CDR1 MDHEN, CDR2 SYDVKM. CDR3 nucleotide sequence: TGTGCCAGCAGTCCGGGGGACAGGGATAACACTGAAGCTTTCTTT. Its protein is CASSPGDRDNTEAFF.

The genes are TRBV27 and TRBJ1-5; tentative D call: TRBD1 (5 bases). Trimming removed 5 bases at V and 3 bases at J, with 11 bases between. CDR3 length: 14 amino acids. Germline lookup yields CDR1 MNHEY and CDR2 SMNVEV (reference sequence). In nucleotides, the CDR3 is TGTGCCAGCAGTCTGGACACTTCCAATCAGCCCCAGCATTTT. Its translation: CASSLDTSNQPQHF.

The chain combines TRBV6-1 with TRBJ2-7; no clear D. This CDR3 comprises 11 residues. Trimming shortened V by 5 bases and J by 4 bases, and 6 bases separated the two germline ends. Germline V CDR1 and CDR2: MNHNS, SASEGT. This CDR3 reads CASSNGYEQYF. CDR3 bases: TGTGCCAGCAGTAACGGTTACGAGCAGTACTTC.

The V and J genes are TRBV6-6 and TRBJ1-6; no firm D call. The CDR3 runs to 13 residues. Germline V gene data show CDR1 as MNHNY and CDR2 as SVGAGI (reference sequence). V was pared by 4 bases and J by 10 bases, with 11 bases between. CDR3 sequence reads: CASSFGEGSPLHF. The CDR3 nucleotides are TGTGCCAGCAGTTTTGGGGAAGGCTCACCCCTCCACTTT.

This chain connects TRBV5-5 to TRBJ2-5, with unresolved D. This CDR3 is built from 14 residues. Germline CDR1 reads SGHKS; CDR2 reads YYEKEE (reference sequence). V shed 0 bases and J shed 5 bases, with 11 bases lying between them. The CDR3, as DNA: TGTGCCAGCAGCTTGGCGGGTCCCTCGGAGACCCAGTACTTC. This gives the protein CASSLAGPSETQYF. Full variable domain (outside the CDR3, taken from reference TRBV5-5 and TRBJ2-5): DAGVTQSPTHLIKTRGQQVTLRCSPISGHKSVSWYQQVLGQGPQFIFQYYEKEERGRGNFPDRFSARQFPNYSSELNVNALLLGDSALYLCASSLAGPSETQYFGPGTRLLVL.

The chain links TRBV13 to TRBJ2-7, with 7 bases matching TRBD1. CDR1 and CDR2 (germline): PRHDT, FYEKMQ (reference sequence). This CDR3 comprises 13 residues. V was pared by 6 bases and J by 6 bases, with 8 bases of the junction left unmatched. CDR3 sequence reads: CASSHRQGAEQYF. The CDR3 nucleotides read TGTGCCAGCAGTCACCGACAGGGTGCCGAGCAGTACTTC. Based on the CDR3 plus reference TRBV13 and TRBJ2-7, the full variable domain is AAGVIQSPRHLIKEKRETATLKCYPIPRHDTVYWYQQGPGQDPQFLISFYEKMQSDKGSIPDRFSAQQFSDYHSELNMSSLELGDSALYFCASSHRQGAEQYFGPGTRLTVT.

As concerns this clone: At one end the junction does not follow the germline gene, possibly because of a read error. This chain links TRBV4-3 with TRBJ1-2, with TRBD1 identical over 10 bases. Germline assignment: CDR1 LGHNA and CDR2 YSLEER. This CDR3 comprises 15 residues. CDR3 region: CASSQVVETGGTIAF. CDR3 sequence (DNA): TGCGCCAGCAGCCAAGTCGTAGAGACAGGGGGCACGATCGCCTTC.

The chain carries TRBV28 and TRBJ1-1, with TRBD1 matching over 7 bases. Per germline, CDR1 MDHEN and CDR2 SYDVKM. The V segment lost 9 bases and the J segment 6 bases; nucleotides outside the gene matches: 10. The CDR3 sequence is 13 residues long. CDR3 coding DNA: TGTGCCAGTCACAGGGGAATTAGAGCTGAAGCTTTCTTT. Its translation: CASHRGIRAEAFF.

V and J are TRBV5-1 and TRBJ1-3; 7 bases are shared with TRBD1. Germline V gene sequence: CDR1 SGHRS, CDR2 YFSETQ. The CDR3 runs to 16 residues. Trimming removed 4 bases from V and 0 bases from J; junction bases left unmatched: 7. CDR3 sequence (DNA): TGCGCCAGCAGCCTGGGACAGCTTGCCTCTGGAAACACCATATATTTT. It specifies CASSLGQLASGNTIYF.

The CDR3 sequence: CASSPSGLLNYGYTF. The CDR3, as DNA: TGTGCCAGCAGCCCTAGCGGGCTGCTGAACTATGGCTACACCTTC. The chain has TRBV5-5 and TRBJ1-2; D is uncertain. Trimming stripped 4 bases from V and 2 bases from J, with 15 bases between. Germline V gene data show CDR1 as SGHKS and CDR2 as YYEKEE (reference sequence). The CDR3 spans 15 residues. The full variable domain, with the rest looked up from reference TRBV5-5 and TRBJ1-2, is DAGVTQSPTHLIKTRGQQVTLRCSPISGHKSVSWYQQVLGQGPQFIFQYYEKEERGRGNFPDRFSARQFPNYSSELNVNALLLGDSALYLCASSPSGLLNYGYTFGSGTRLTVV.

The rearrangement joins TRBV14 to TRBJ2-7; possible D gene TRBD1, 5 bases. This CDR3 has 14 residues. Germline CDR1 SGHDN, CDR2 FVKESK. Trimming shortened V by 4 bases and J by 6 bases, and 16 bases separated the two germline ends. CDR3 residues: CASSPGVRGIEQYF. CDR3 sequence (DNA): TGTGCCAGCAGCCCCGGCGTTAGGGGAATCGAGCAGTACTTC.

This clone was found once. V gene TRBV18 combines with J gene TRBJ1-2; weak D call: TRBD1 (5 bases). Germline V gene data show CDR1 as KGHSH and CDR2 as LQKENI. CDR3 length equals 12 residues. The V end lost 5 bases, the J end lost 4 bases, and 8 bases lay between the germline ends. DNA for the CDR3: TGTGCCAGCTCAGGGGCAGGCTATGGCTACACCTTC. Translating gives CASSGAGYGYTF.

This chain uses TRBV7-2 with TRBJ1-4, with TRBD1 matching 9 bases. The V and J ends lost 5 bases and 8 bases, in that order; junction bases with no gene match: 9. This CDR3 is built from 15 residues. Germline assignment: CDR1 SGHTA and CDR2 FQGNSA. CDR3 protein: CASSPKTGGPEKLFF. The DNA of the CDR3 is TGTGCCAGCAGCCCAAAGACAGGGGGGCCCGAAAAACTGTTTTTT.

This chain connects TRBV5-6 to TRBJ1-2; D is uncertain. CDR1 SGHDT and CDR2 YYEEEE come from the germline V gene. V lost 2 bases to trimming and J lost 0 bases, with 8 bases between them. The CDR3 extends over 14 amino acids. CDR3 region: CASSLIGTNYGYTF. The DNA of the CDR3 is TGTGCCAGCAGCTTAATTGGGACTAACTATGGCTACACCTTC. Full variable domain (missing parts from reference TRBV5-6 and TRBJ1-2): DAGVTQSPTHLIKTRGQQVTLRCSPKSGHDTVSWYQQALGQGPQFIFQYYEEEERQRGNFPDRFSGHQFPNYSSELNVNALLLGDSALYLCASSLIGTNYGYTFGSGTRLTVV.

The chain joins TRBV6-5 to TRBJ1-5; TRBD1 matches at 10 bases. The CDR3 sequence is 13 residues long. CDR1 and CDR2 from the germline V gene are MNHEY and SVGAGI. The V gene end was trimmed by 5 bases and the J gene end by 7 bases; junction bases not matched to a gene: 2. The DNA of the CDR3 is TGTGCCAGCAGTCTGGGACAGGGGCAGCCCCAGCATTTT. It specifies CASSLGQGQPQHF.

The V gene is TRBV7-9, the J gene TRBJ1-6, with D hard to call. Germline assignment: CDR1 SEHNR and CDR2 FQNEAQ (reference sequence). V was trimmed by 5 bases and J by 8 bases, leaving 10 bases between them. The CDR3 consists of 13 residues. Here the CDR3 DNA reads TGTGCCAGCAGCATACAAGGCGATTCACCCCTCCACTTT. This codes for CASSIQGDSPLHF.

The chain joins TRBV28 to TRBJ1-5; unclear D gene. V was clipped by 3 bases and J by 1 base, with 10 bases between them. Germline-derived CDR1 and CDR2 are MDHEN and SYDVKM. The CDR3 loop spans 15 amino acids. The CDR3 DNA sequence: TGTGCCAGCAGTTTTGAAGGAGGGAGCAATCAGCCCCAGCATTTT. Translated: CASSFEGGSNQPQHF.

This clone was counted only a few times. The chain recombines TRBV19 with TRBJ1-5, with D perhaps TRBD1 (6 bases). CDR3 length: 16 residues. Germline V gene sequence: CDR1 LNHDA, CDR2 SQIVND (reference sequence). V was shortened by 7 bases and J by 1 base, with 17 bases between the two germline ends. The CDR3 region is CASKGEGGKSNQPQHF. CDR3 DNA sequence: TGTGCCAGTAAGGGGGAAGGGGGAAAGAGCAATCAGCCCCAGCATTTT.

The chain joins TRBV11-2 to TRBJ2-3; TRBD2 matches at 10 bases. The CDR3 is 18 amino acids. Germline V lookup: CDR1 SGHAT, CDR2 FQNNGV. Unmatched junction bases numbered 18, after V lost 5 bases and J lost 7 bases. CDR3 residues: CASSPAGSGGPPRYTQYF. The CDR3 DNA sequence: TGTGCCAGCAGCCCTGCGGGTAGCGGGGGGCCTCCCAGATATACGCAGTATTTT.

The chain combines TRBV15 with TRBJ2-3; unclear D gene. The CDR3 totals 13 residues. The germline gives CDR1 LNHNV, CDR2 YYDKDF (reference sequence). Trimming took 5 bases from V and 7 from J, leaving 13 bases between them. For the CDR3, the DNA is TGTGCCACCAGCCCCGATCCGGCTAATACGCAGTATTTT. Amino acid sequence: CATSPDPANTQYF.

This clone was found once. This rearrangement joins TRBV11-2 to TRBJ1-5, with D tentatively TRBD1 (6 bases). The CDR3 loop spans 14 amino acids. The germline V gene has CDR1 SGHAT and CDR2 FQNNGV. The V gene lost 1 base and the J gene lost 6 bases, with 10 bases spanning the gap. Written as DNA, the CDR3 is TGTGCCAGCAGCTTAGCGGCAGGGGTTCAGCCCCAGCATTTT. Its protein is CASSLAAGVQPQHF.

The DNA of the CDR3 is TGTGCCAGCAGCCAGGAACTAGCGGGGGGGCATGAGCAGTTCTTC. This gives the protein CASSQELAGGHEQFF. The rearrangement links TRBV4-2 to TRBJ2-1; 13 bases agree with TRBD2. The V segment lost 3 bases and the J segment 8 bases; nucleotides outside the gene matches: 4. This CDR3 is 15 amino acids long. CDR1 is LGHNA, CDR2 YNFKEQ, per germline.

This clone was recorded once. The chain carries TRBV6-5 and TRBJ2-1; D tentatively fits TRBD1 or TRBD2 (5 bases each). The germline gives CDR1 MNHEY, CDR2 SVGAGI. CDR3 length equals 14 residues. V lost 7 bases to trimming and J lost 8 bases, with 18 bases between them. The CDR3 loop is CASTRWGFSDEQFF. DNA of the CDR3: TGTGCCAGCACGCGTTGGGGGTTCAGCGATGAGCAGTTCTTC.

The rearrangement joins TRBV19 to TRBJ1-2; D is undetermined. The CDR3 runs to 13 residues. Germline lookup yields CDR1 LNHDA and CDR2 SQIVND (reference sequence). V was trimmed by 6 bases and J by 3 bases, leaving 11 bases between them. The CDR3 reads CASSLSLDYGYTF. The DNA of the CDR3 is TGTGCCAGTAGCTTATCCCTGGACTATGGCTACACCTTC.

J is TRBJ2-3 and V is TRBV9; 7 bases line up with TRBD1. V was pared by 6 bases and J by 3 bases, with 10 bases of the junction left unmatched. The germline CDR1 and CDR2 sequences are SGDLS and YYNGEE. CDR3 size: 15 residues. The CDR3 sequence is CASNFRGSVTDTQYF. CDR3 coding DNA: TGTGCCAGCAACTTCAGGGGGAGTGTGACAGATACGCAGTATTTT.

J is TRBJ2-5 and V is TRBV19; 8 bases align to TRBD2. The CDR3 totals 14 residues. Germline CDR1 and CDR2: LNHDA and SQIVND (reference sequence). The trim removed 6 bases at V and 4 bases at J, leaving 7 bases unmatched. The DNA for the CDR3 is TGTGCCAGTAGGGACGGGACTAGGGGAGAGACCCAGTACTTC. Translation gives CASRDGTRGETQYF.

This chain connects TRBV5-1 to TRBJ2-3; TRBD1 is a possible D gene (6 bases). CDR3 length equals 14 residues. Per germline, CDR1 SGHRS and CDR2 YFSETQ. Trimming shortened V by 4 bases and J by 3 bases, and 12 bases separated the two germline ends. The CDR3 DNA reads TGCGCCAGCAGCCCAGGGGAAAAAACAGATACGCAGTATTTT. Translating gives CASSPGEKTDTQYF. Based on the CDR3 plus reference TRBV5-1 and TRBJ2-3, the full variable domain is KAGVTQTPRYLIKTRGQQVTLSCSPISGHRSVSWYQQTPGQGLQFLFEYFSETQRNKGNFPGRFSGRQFSNSRSEMNVSTLELGDSALYLCASSPGEKTDTQYFGPGTRLTVL.

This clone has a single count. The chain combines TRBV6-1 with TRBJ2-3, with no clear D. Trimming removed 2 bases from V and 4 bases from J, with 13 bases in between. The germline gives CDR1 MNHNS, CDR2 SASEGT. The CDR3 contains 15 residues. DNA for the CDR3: TGTGCCAGCAGTGAAAGGGTTCCCCCCGCAGATACGCAGTATTTT. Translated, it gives CASSERVPPADTQYF.